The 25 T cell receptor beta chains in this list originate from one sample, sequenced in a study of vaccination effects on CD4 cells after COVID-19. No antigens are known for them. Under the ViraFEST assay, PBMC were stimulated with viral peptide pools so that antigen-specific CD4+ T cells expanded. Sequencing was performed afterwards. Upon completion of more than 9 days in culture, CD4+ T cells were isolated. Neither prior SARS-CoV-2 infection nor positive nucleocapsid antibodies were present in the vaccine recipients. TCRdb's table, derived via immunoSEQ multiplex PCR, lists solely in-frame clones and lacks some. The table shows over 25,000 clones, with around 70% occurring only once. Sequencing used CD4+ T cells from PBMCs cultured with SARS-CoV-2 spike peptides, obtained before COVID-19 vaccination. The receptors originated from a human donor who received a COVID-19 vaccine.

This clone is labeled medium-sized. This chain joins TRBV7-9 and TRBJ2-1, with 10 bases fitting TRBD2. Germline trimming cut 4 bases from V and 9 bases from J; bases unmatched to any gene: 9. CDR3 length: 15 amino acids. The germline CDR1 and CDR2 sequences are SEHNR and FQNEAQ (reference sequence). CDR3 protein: CASSYERGGLTEQFF. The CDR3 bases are TGTGCCAGCAGCTATGAGCGGGGGGGCTTGACTGAGCAGTTCTTC. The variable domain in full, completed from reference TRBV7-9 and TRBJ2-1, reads DTGVSQNPRHKITKRGQNVTFRCDPISEHNRLYWYRQTLGQGPEFLTYFQNEAQLEKSRLLSDRFSAERPKGSFSTLEIQRTEQGDSAMYLCASSYERGGLTEQFFGPGTRLTVL.

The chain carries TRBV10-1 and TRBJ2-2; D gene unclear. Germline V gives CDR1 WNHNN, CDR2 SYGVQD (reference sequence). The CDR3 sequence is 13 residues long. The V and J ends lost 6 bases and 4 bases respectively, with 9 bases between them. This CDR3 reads CASSIRPTGELFF. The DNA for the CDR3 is TGCGCCAGCAGCATAAGACCCACCGGGGAGCTGTTTTTT.

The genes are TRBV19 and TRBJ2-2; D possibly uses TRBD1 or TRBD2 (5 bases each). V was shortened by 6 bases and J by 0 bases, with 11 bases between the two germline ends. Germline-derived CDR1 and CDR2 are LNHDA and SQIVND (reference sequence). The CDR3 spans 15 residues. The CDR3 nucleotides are TGTGCCAGTAGGTGGGGGACCTCGAACACCGGGGAGCTGTTTTTT. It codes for CASRWGTSNTGELFF.

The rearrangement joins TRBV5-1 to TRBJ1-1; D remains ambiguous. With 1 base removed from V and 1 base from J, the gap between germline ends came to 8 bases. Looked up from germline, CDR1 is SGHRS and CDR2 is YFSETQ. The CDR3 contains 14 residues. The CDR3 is CASSLSQSNTEAFF. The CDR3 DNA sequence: TGCGCCAGCAGCTTGTCACAGTCGAACACTGAAGCTTTCTTT.

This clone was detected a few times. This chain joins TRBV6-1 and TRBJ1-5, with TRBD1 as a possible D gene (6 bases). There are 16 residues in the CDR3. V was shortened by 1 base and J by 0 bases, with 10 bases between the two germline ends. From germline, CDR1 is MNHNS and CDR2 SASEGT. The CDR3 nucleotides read TGTGCCAGCAGTGAAGTGGACAGCTATAGCAATCAGCCCCAGCATTTT. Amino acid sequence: CASSEVDSYSNQPQHF.

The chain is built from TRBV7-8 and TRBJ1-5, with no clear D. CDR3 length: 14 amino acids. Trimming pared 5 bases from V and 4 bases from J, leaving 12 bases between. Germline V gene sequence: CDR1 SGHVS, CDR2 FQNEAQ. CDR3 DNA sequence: TGTGCCAGCAGCCTCAGGCGGGAGAATCAGCCCCAGCATTTT. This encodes CASSLRRENQPQHF.

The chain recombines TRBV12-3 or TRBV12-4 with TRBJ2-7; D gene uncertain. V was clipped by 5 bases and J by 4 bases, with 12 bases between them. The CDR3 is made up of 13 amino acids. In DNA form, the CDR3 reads TGTGCCAGCAGTCGATGGACGGATTACGAGCAGTACTTC. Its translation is CASSRWTDYEQYF.

In DNA form, the CDR3 reads TGTGCCAGCACCAACAGCCTCACTAATGAAAAACTGTTTTTT. It yields the protein CASTNSLTNEKLFF. The J gene is TRBJ1-4, the V gene TRBV6-5, with unresolved D. Germline CDR1 reads MNHEY; CDR2 reads SVGAGI. This CDR3 is built from 14 residues. The V and J ends lost 7 bases and 2 bases respectively, with 11 bases between them.

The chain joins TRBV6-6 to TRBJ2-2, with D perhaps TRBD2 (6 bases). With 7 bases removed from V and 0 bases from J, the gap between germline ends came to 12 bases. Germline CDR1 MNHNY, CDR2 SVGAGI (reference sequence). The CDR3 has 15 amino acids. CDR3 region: CASNPGGANTGELFF. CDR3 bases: TGTGCCAGCAACCCCGGAGGGGCGAACACCGGGGAGCTGTTTTTT.

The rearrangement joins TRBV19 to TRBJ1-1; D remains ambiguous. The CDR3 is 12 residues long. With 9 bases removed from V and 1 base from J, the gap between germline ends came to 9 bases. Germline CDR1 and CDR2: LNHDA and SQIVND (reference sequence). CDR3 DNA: TGTGCCAGCCAGGAGAGGAACACTGAAGCTTTCTTT. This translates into CASQERNTEAFF.

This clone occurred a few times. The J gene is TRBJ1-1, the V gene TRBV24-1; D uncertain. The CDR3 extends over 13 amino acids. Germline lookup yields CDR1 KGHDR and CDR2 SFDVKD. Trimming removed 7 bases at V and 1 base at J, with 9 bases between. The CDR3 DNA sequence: TGTGCCACCAGGGGTGTTGGGAACACTGAAGCTTTCTTT. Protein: CATRGVGNTEAFF.

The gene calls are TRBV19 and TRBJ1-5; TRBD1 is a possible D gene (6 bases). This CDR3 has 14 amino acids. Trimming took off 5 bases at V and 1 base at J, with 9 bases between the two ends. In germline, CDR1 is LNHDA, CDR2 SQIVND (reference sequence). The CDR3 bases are TGTGCCAGTAGTCTTCAGGGGAGCAATCAGCCCCAGCATTTT. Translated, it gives CASSLQGSNQPQHF.

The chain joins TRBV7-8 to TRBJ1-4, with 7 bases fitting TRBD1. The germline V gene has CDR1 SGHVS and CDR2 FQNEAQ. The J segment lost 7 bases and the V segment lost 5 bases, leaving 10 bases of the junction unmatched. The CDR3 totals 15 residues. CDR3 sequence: CASSVDRVESEKLFF. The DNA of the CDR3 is TGTGCCAGCAGCGTAGACAGGGTCGAAAGTGAAAAACTGTTTTTT.

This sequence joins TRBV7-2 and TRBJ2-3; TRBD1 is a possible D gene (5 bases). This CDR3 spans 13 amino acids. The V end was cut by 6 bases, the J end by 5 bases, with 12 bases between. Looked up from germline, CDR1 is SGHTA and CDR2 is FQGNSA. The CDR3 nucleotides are TGTGCCAGCAGTCAGGGCACCTTAGATACGCAGTATTTT. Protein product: CASSQGTLDTQYF.

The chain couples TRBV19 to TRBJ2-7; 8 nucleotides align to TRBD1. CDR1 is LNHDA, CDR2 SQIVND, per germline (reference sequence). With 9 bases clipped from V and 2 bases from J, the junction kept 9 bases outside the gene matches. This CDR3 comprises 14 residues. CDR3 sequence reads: CASSGTGATYEQYF. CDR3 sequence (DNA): TGTGCCAGCTCCGGGACAGGAGCTACCTACGAGCAGTACTTC.

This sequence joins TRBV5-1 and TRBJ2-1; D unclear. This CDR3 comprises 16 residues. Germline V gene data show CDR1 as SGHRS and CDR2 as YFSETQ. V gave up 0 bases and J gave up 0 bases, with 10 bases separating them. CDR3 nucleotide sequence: TGCGCCAGCAGCTTGGAGACCCCAAGCTCCTACAATGAGCAGTTCTTC. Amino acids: CASSLETPSSYNEQFF.

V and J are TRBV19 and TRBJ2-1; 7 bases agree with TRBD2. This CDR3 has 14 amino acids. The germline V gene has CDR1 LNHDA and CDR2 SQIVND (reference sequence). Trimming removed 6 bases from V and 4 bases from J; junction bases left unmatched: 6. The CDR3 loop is CASSPTSVYNEQFF. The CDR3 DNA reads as TGTGCCAGTAGCCCTACTAGCGTGTACAATGAGCAGTTCTTC.

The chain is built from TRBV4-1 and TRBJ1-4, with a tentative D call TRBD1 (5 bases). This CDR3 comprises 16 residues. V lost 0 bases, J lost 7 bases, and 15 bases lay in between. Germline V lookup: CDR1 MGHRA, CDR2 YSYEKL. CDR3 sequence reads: CASSQEAGIWGEKLFF. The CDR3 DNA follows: TGCGCCAGCAGCCAAGAGGCAGGGATTTGGGGTGAAAAACTGTTTTTT.

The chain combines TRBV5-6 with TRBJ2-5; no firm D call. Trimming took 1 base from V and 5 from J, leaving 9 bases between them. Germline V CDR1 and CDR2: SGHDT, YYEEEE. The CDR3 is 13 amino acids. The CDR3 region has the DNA TGTGCCAGCAGCTTGACCCGTAGGGAGACCCAGTACTTC. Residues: CASSLTRRETQYF. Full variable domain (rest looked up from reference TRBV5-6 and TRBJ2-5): DAGVTQSPTHLIKTRGQQVTLRCSPKSGHDTVSWYQQALGQGPQFIFQYYEEEERQRGNFPDRFSGHQFPNYSSELNVNALLLGDSALYLCASSLTRRETQYFGPGTRLLVL.

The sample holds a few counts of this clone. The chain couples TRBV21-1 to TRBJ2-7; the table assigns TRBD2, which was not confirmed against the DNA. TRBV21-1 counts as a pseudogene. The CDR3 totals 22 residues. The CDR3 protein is CASSKDRQGYLGLAGGLRVEYF. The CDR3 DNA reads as TGTGCCAGCAGCAAAGACCGACAGGGGTACTTAGGACTAGCGGGAGGCTTACGAGTTGAGTACTTC.

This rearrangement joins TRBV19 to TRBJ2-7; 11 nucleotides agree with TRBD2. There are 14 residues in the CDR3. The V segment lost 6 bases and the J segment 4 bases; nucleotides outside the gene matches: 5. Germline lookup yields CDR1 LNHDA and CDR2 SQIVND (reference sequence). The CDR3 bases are TGTGCCAGTAGGTTAGCGGGAGGGCCTTACGAGCAGTACTTC. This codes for CASRLAGGPYEQYF.

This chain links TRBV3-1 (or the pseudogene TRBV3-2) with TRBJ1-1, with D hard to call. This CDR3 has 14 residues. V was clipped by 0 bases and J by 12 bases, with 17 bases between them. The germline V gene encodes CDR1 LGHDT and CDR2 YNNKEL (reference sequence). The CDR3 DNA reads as TGTGCCAGCAGCCAAGATGCGAATGGTTTTACGCCTTTCTTT. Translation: CASSQDANGFTPFF.

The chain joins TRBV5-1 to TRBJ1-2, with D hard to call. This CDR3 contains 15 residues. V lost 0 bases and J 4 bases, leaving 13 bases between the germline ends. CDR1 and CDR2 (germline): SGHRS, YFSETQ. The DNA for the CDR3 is TGCGCCAGCAGCTTGGCCCGGGCCGCAGCCTATGGCTACACCTTC. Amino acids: CASSLARAAAYGYTF.

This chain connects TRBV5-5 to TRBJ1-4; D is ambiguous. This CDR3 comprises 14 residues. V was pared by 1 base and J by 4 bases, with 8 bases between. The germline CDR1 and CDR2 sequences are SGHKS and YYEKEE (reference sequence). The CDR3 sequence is CASSLRVDNEKLFF. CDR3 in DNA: TGTGCCAGCAGCTTGAGGGTTGATAATGAAAAACTGTTTTTT. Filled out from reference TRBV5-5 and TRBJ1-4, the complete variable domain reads DAGVTQSPTHLIKTRGQQVTLRCSPISGHKSVSWYQQVLGQGPQFIFQYYEKEERGRGNFPDRFSARQFPNYSSELNVNALLLGDSALYLCASSLRVDNEKLFFGSGTQLSVL.

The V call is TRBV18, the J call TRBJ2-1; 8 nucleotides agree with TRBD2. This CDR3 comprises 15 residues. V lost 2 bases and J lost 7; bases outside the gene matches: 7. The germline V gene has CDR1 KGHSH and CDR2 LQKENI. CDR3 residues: CASSPGTREGNEQFF. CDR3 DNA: TGTGCCAGCTCACCAGGGACTCGGGAGGGAAATGAGCAGTTCTTC.